What follows is one T cell receptor beta chain and its context. The data belong to a study of OX40 agonist ivuxolimab in advanced cancers. The overall study: Patients' therapy was ivuxolimab, an antibody that acts as an agonist of OX40 (CD134). Aged roughly 23 to 85 with a mean of approximately 60 years, they were roughly 83% male. Two cutaneous melanoma patients and one hepatocellular carcinoma patient, three in all, had partial responses.

Sequencing was performed with immunoSEQ multiplex PCR; in TCRdb, only in-frame clones are kept and a portion is missing. The sample lists about 35,000 clones, around 93% occurring once. Samples were taken at baseline and on day 1 of cycles 4 and 7. The germline V gene has CDR1 KGHSH and CDR2 LQKENI. V was clipped by 3 bases and J by 2 bases; unmatched bases: 20. The CDR3 is 20 amino acids. The chain carries TRBV18 and TRBJ1-2; 8 bases are a match to TRBD1. This clonotype was obtained from an adult with an advanced solid tumor such as melanoma, head and neck, liver or kidney cancer. The starting material was CD4+ or CD8+ T cells sorted from blood, obtained in a trial of the OX40 agonist ivuxolimab. Written as DNA, the CDR3 is TGTGCCAGCTCACCTTCGTATACCGACGGACAGGGATTTTGGAACTATGGCTACACCTTC. It specifies CASSPSYTDGQGFWNYGYTF. The variable domain in full, with the rest retrieved from reference TRBV18 and TRBJ1-2, is NAGVMQNPRHLVRRRGQEARLRCSPMKGHSHVYWYRQLPEEGLKFMVYLQKENIIDESGMPKERFSAEFPKEGPSILRIQQVVRGDSAAYFCASSPSYTDGQGFWNYGYTFGSGTRLTVV.